A single sample gave rise to the 28 T cell receptor beta chains below, sequenced in a study of blood T cells in healthy people across ages. Next came a second PCR, run for roughly 6 to 11 cycles, which used a sample-barcoded 5' primer along with a J-beta primer mix. One entry per CDR3 protein results from TCRdb running MiXCR on the 5' RACE reads. The table lists hundreds of thousands of distinct CDR3 sequences, 35% to 60% of them singletons. Sequences were obtained from blood. The receptors stem from a man older than 75 in good health.

This clonotype was seen a handful of times. CDR3: CASTSALGELFF. The CDR3, as DNA: TGTGCCAGCACCAGCGCCCTCGGGGAACTGTTTTTT. This chain uses TRBV2 with TRBJ1-4; D unclear. The germline V and J ends were trimmed by 7 bases and 12 bases, with 15 bases remaining between them. Germline V gene sequence: CDR1 SNHLY, CDR2 FYNNEI. This CDR3 region has 12 residues.

This clonotype was counted many times. The chain uses TRBV6-2 or TRBV6-3 and TRBJ2-2; D perhaps matches TRBD2 (5 bases). In germline, CDR1 is MNHEY, CDR2 SVGEGT. The CDR3 has 14 residues. V was trimmed by 4 bases and J by 1 base, leaving 7 bases between them. In nucleotides, the CDR3 is TGTGCCAGCAGTTGGACTCAGAACACCGGGGAGCTGTTTTTT. This translates into CASSWTQNTGELFF.

The chain links TRBV3-1 to TRBJ2-6; D is tentatively TRBD1 or TRBD2 (5 bases each). The CDR3 runs 17 residues. Germline CDR1 and CDR2: LGHDT and YNNKEL (reference sequence). The V end lost 4 bases, the J end lost 0 bases, and 13 bases lay between the germline ends. The DNA of the CDR3 is TGTGCCAGCAGCCTTGGGACGGCTAGCTCTGGGGCCAACGTCCTGACTTTC. Its translation is CASSLGTASSGANVLTF.

This chain connects TRBV3-1 to TRBJ2-4; 9 bases match TRBD2. The germline V gene encodes CDR1 LGHDT and CDR2 YNNKEL (reference sequence). The CDR3 loop spans 17 amino acids. V lost 0 bases, J lost 7 bases, and 10 bases stayed unmatched. This CDR3 reads CASSQDGAGGPSNIQYF. In nucleotides, the CDR3 is TGTGCCAGCAGCCAAGATGGGGCGGGAGGGCCGTCGAACATTCAGTACTTC.

The V gene is TRBV7-8, the J gene TRBJ2-3; TRBD1 matches 8 bases. Germline assignment: CDR1 SGHVS and CDR2 FQNEAQ. The CDR3 totals 14 residues. The trim removed 5 bases at V and 6 bases at J, leaving 7 bases unmatched. The CDR3 coding sequence is TGTGCCAGCAGCCCTGGACAGGGTTACGATACGCAGTATTTT. Its translation: CASSPGQGYDTQYF.

This sequence joins TRBV5-1 and TRBJ2-5; D remains unclear. Germline V lookup: CDR1 SGHRS, CDR2 YFSETQ. This CDR3 is built from 13 residues. Trimming removed 2 bases from V and 4 bases from J, with 9 bases in between. The CDR3 DNA is TGCGCCAGCAGCTTATCACGGGTAGAGACCCAGTACTTC. Residues: CASSLSRVETQYF.

The chain links TRBV4-1 to TRBJ2-2, with D maybe TRBD1 (6 bases). V dropped 0 bases and J dropped 3 bases, with 11 bases sitting between them. The CDR3 spans 16 residues. CDR1 and CDR2 from the germline V gene are MGHRA and YSYEKL. The CDR3 DNA reads TGCGCCAGCAGCCAAGACGGGACAACGTACACCGGGGAGCTGTTTTTT. Encoded protein: CASSQDGTTYTGELFF.

The DNA of the CDR3 is TGCAGTGCTAGGAGTGTTGATACGCAGTATTTT. Amino acids: CSARSVDTQYF. The chain has TRBV20-1 and TRBJ2-3, with D unclear. Germline CDR1 reads DFQATT; CDR2 reads SNEGSKA (reference sequence). Between the trimmed V and J ends, which lost 3 bases and 6 bases, there was a span of 7 bases. The CDR3 loop spans 11 amino acids.

In this sample, this clonotype turned up a few times. The chain carries TRBV5-1 and TRBJ2-5, with 7 bases lining up with TRBD1. This CDR3 is built from 15 residues. V shed 4 bases and J 5 bases; nucleotides not matched to a gene: 11. Germline V gene sequence: CDR1 SGHRS, CDR2 YFSETQ. CDR3 in DNA: TGCGCCAGCAGCGTAGTGGACAGGTCCCGGGAGACCCAGTACTTC. Translation: CASSVVDRSRETQYF.

The chain is built from TRBV5-1 and TRBJ1-4, with D possibly TRBD1 on 5 matching bases. In germline, CDR1 is SGHRS, CDR2 YFSETQ. The CDR3 is 14 amino acids. V dropped 0 bases and J dropped 8 bases, with 11 bases sitting between them. As DNA, the CDR3 is TGCGCCAGCAGCTTGGAGGGGATGGGAGAAAAACTGTTTTTT. It is translated as CASSLEGMGEKLFF.

This chain joins TRBV4-1 and TRBJ2-7, with TRBD2 as a possible D gene (5 bases). Germline CDR1 MGHRA, CDR2 YSYEKL. The CDR3 is 14 amino acids. Trimming left V 2 bases short and J 4 bases short, with 12 bases between. CDR3 residues: CASSQRVTGYEQYF. CDR3 DNA sequence: TGCGCCAGCAGCCAAAGAGTAACGGGGTACGAGCAGTACTTC.

The chain links TRBV20-1 to TRBJ2-3, with 8 bases aligning to TRBD2. V was clipped by 0 bases and J by 6 bases; unmatched bases: 8. Germline CDR1 reads DFQATT; CDR2 reads SNEGSKA (reference sequence). The CDR3 extends over 15 amino acids. CDR3 bases: TGCAGTGCTAGAGATCCGCTAGCGGGCCCCGATACGCAGTATTTT. As protein: CSARDPLAGPDTQYF.

The rearrangement links TRBV4-1 to TRBJ1-5; 7 bases are shared with TRBD1. This CDR3 comprises 15 residues. The germline V gene encodes CDR1 MGHRA and CDR2 YSYEKL. J lost 4 bases, V lost 4 bases, and 7 bases had no gene match. The DNA for the CDR3 is TGCGCCAGCAGCCGGTCACAGGGGACAAATCAGCCCCAGCATTTT. Residues: CASSRSQGTNQPQHF.

This clonotype was counted once. The chain recombines TRBV7-2 with TRBJ1-1; possibly TRBD1 for D (5 bases). This CDR3 is 14 amino acids long. CDR1 and CDR2 from the germline V gene are SGHTA and FQGNSA. V lost 8 bases and J 1 base, leaving 14 bases between the germline ends. CDR3 region: CASRSPGWNTEAFF. The DNA of the CDR3 is TGTGCCAGCCGATCTCCAGGGTGGAACACTGAAGCTTTCTTT.

This clonotype has at least ten counts. The J gene is TRBJ2-3, the V gene TRBV9; D remains unclear. This CDR3 comprises 12 residues. Germline V gene data show CDR1 as SGDLS and CDR2 as YYNGEE. The V and J ends lost 0 bases and 3 bases respectively, with 2 bases between them. The CDR3 DNA reads TGTGCCAGCAGCGTAGTTACAGATACGCAGTATTTT. Protein: CASSVVTDTQYF.

The sample holds a few counts of this clonotype. This chain links TRBV28 with TRBJ2-3; 9 bases match TRBD1. Looked up from germline, CDR1 is MDHEN and CDR2 is SYDVKM. This CDR3 has 13 amino acids. This CDR3 is CVSGTGNTDTQYF. CDR3 coding DNA: TGTGTTTCCGGGACAGGGAACACAGATACGCAGTATTTT.

A remark on this clonotype: The junction shows a germline mismatch at one end, possibly a read error. V is TRBV20-1 and J is TRBJ2-2, with TRBD2 as a possible D gene (5 bases). CDR1 and CDR2 (germline): DFQATT, SNEGSKA (reference sequence). This CDR3 has 13 amino acids. The CDR3 DNA sequence: TGCAGTGTCACCTCCCCGAACACCGGGGAGCTGTATTTT. It is translated as CSVTSPNTGELYF.

A few counts support this clonotype. The gene calls are TRBV11-2 and TRBJ2-1, with 13 bases matching TRBD2. V shed 2 bases, J shed 0 bases, and the junction held 13 bases outside the gene matches. CDR3 length: 21 amino acids. Germline V CDR1 and CDR2: SGHAT, FQNNGV. The CDR3 protein is CASSLRAAGTSGTLSYNEQFF. In DNA form, the CDR3 reads TGTGCCAGCAGCTTAAGGGCAGCCGGGACTAGCGGGACCCTCTCCTACAATGAGCAGTTCTTC. Complete variable domain (other parts from reference TRBV11-2 and TRBJ2-1): EAGVAQSPRYKIIEKRQSVAFWCNPISGHATLYWYQQILGQGPKLLIQFQNNGVVDDSQLPKDRFSAERLKGVDSTLKIQPAKLEDSAVYLCASSLRAAGTSGTLSYNEQFFGPGTRLTVL.

The V and J genes are TRBV12-3 or TRBV12-4 and TRBJ2-5; 9 nucleotides line up with TRBD1. After removal of 5 bases from V and 11 bases from J, the junction contained 15 bases not matched to a gene. The CDR3 runs to 15 residues. The CDR3 DNA sequence: TGTGCCAGCAGTGAACAGGGGGCCTTATACAATGAGCAGTACTTC. Translating it yields CASSEQGALYNEQYF.

The gene calls are TRBV29-1 and TRBJ2-1; D perhaps matches TRBD2 (6 bases). Germline CDR1 is SQVTM and CDR2 is ANQGSEA. Trimming shortened V by 7 bases and J by 2 bases, and 18 bases separated the two germline ends. This CDR3 is built from 15 residues. The CDR3 region has the DNA TGCAGCGCCCATTTGCGGGACCGTCCCTACAATGAGCAGTTCTTC. Translation: CSAHLRDRPYNEQFF.

This chain connects TRBV6-1 to TRBJ2-1, with D possibly being TRBD1 (5 bases). From germline, CDR1 is MNHNS and CDR2 SASEGT. Trimming took off 6 bases at V and 0 bases at J, with 12 bases between the two ends. The CDR3 runs 15 residues. DNA of the CDR3: TGTGCCAGCAGGATAGACAGTAGCTCCTACAATGAGCAGTTCTTC. It is translated as CASRIDSSSYNEQFF.

This clonotype came up a few times. V is TRBV5-1 and J is TRBJ2-5, with 7 bases lining up with TRBD2. The end of the DNA fits TRBJ2-7 better, so the J call may be wrong. The CDR3 contains 15 residues. Germline assignment: CDR1 SGHRS and CDR2 YFSETQ. The CDR3 protein is CASSPRGGSGGEQYF. Here the CDR3 DNA reads TGCGCCAGCAGCCCCCGTGGCGGGAGTGGCGGCGAGCAGTACTTC.

This clonotype turned up a few times. The chain carries TRBV7-8 and TRBJ2-1, with 10 bases matching TRBD1. The V segment lost 0 bases and the J segment 8 bases; nucleotides outside the gene matches: 10. The CDR3 runs 17 residues. CDR1 is SGHVS and CDR2 is FQNEAQ in the germline V gene. The CDR3 region has the DNA TGTGCCAGCAGCTTAGCGATTGGGGGACAGGGGTCCCATGAGCAGTTCTTC. Translated: CASSLAIGGQGSHEQFF.

A few counts support this clonotype. CDR3 in DNA: TGCGCCAGCAGCTTAGCGCGGGGGACTGAGCAGTTCTTC. It specifies CASSLARGTEQFF. The chain employs TRBV5-1 and TRBJ2-1, with TRBD2 identical over 7 bases. Germline CDR1 and CDR2: SGHRS and YFSETQ. The J segment lost 9 bases and the V segment lost 2 bases, leaving 5 bases of the junction unmatched. The CDR3 length is 13 residues. The full variable domain, rest sourced from reference TRBV5-1 and TRBJ2-1, is KAGVTQTPRYLIKTRGQQVTLSCSPISGHRSVSWYQQTPGQGLQFLFEYFSETQRNKGNFPGRFSGRQFSNSRSEMNVSTLELGDSALYLCASSLARGTEQFFGPGTRLTVL.

The DNA for the CDR3 is TGCAGTGCTAGAGCAGGCGGGAGAAACAATGAGCAGTACTTC. Residues: CSARAGGRNNEQYF. The chain joins TRBV20-1 to TRBJ2-5; 7 bases are a match to TRBD2. CDR3 length: 14 amino acids. J gave up 11 bases and V 1 base, and 13 bases lay outside the gene matches. The V gene's germline CDR1 is DFQATT and CDR2 SNEGSKA (reference sequence).

In regard to this clonotype: A much bigger clone sits one base away, suggesting this may be a read error. V is TRBV12-3 or TRBV12-4 and J is TRBJ2-3; maybe TRBD2 (5 bases). The CDR3 length is 11 residues. The CDR3 DNA sequence: TGTACCAGCTCAGAGGGAGATACGCAGTATTTT. Its translation is CTSSEGDTQYF.

The chain joins TRBV30 to TRBJ1-1, with D perhaps matching TRBD1 (5 bases). CDR1 is GTSNPN and CDR2 is SVGIG in the germline V gene (reference sequence). CDR3 length: 14 residues. V lost 4 bases and J lost 2, with 14 bases in between. The CDR3 region is CAWTRLGTNTEAFF. The CDR3 nucleotides are TGTGCCTGGACAAGGCTTGGGACCAACACTGAAGCTTTCTTT.

The V gene is TRBV15, the J gene TRBJ2-5; 7 bases agree with TRBD1. CDR3 length equals 16 residues. Germline V gene data show CDR1 as LNHNV and CDR2 as YYDKDF (reference sequence). Trimming took 3 bases from V and 0 from J; bases not matched to a gene: 7. The CDR3 nucleotides read TGTGCCACCAGCAGTCCCCGGGACAGACACCAAGAGACCCAGTACTTC. This codes for CATSSPRDRHQETQYF.